This passage covers 30 T cell receptor beta chains from one sample sequenced in a study of shared clonotypes between healthy human individuals. Naive CD8 cells lacked CD45RO and underwent positive selection for CCR7, leaving out terminally differentiated effector memory CD45RA+ cells. Clones were read by immunoSEQ multiplex PCR, and TCRdb kept only the in-frame ones, dropping some. Among about 1,900,000 clones, about 95% were seen once, and the ten largest hold approximately 1.2%. The sample was naive CD8+ T cells sorted from blood. These receptors were collected from a man aged 18 to 29 in good health.

The V call is TRBV5-1, the J call TRBJ2-3, with 9 bases matching TRBD2. The ends lost 3 bases at V and 3 bases at J; junction bases unmatched: 2. Per the germline V gene, CDR1 is SGHRS and CDR2 is YFSETQ. The CDR3 extends over 14 amino acids. This chain's CDR3 is CASSSLAGTDTQYF. CDR3 nucleotides: TGCGCCAGCAGCTCCCTAGCGGGAACAGATACGCAGTATTTT.

The chain links TRBV4-1 to TRBJ2-1, with 7 bases identical to TRBD2. The CDR3 has 17 amino acids. Germline V gives CDR1 MGHRA, CDR2 YSYEKL. V was pared by 10 bases and J by 0 bases, with 15 bases of the junction left unmatched. CDR3: CATRDRTGGSSYNEQFF. CDR3 bases: TGCGCCACCAGAGACCGAACTGGCGGGAGCTCCTACAATGAGCAGTTCTTC.

About this clone itself: Other DNA sequences in the same sample also yield this CDR3. This chain links TRBV9 with TRBJ2-7; possible D gene TRBD1, 6 bases. The germline V and J ends were trimmed by 0 bases and 3 bases, with 7 bases remaining between them. The CDR3 runs 13 residues. From germline, CDR1 is SGDLS and CDR2 YYNGEE. The CDR3 DNA reads as TGTGCCAGCAGCGTAGGACAGGACTACGAGCAGTACTTC. It translates to CASSVGQDYEQYF.

The V and J genes are TRBV7-2 and TRBJ2-1; no firm D call. Germline assignment: CDR1 SGHTA and CDR2 FQGNSA. V lost 4 bases to trimming and J lost 3 bases, with 4 bases between them. The CDR3 runs to 12 residues. CDR3 sequence: CASSYYYNEQFF. Here the CDR3 DNA reads TGTGCCAGCAGCTATTACTACAATGAGCAGTTCTTC.

The rearrangement joins TRBV2 to TRBJ1-1; D not certain. The CDR3 is 13 amino acids. Germline assignment: CDR1 SNHLY and CDR2 FYNNEI. V was clipped by 8 bases and J by 4 bases, with 14 bases between them. The CDR3 sequence is CASVGWVGTEAFF. The DNA of the CDR3 is TGTGCCAGCGTGGGATGGGTAGGCACTGAAGCTTTCTTT.

The CDR3 loop reads CASKTRLAGSYNEQFF. The CDR3 bases are TGTGCCAGCAAAACCCGACTAGCGGGGTCCTACAATGAGCAGTTCTTC. V and J are TRBV4-2 and TRBJ2-1, with 11 bases fitting TRBD2. Losses at the gene ends were 7 bases for V and 1 base for J; bases not matched to a gene: 6. CDR1 is LGHNA, CDR2 YNFKEQ, per germline. This CDR3 is built from 16 residues.

With regard to this clone: The same CDR3 also results from other DNA sequences found in this sample. This chain joins TRBV7-9 and TRBJ2-5; D might be TRBD1 (5 bases). Trimming took off 1 base at V and 2 bases at J, with 8 bases between the two ends. Germline V gives CDR1 SEHNR, CDR2 FQNEAQ (reference sequence). This CDR3 comprises 14 residues. CDR3 sequence reads: CASSLVPGQETQYF. As DNA, the CDR3 is TGTGCCAGCAGCTTAGTTCCAGGGCAAGAGACCCAGTACTTC.

The rearrangement links TRBV13 to TRBJ2-2; D might be TRBD2 (6 bases). This CDR3 contains 16 residues. The V and J ends lost 3 bases and 4 bases respectively, with 15 bases between them. From germline, CDR1 is PRHDT and CDR2 FYEKMQ (reference sequence). Here the CDR3 DNA reads TGTGCCAGCAGCTTCGACGGGGGAGTCCCCACCGGGGAGCTGTTTTTT. It is translated as CASSFDGGVPTGELFF. Full variable domain (remainder filled in from reference TRBV13 and TRBJ2-2): AAGVIQSPRHLIKEKRETATLKCYPIPRHDTVYWYQQGPGQDPQFLISFYEKMQSDKGSIPDRFSAQQFSDYHSELNMSSLELGDSALYFCASSFDGGVPTGELFFGEGSRLTVL.

In this sample, this clone turned up once. The chain has TRBV30 and TRBJ2-2; D might be TRBD1 or TRBD2, each matching 5 bases. Germline values: CDR1 GTSNPN, CDR2 SVGIG (reference sequence). CDR3 length equals 17 residues. Trimming took off 1 base at V and 2 bases at J, with 17 bases between the two ends. This CDR3 reads CAWSGLPSGPNTGELFF. The CDR3 coding sequence is TGTGCCTGGAGTGGGTTGCCTTCGGGACCTAACACCGGGGAGCTGTTTTTT.

The chain links TRBV5-6 to TRBJ2-1; 7 positions agree with TRBD2. V was pared by 0 bases and J by 6 bases, with 12 bases of the junction left unmatched. CDR1 SGHDT and CDR2 YYEEEE come from the germline V gene. The CDR3 is 17 amino acids. For the CDR3, the DNA is TGTGCCAGCAGCTTGGTTCTGGGGGAGGGCCTTTCCAATGAGCAGTTCTTC. It translates to CASSLVLGEGLSNEQFF.

This chain uses TRBV4-1 with TRBJ2-1; 11 bases match TRBD2. CDR1 and CDR2 from the germline V gene are MGHRA and YSYEKL. This CDR3 has 12 amino acids. After removal of 6 bases from V and 9 bases from J, the junction contained 1 base not matched to a gene. CDR3 sequence reads: CASSSGGGEQFF. CDR3 nucleotides: TGCGCCAGCAGTAGCGGGGGGGGTGAGCAGTTCTTC.

This sequence joins TRBV27 and TRBJ2-3; the D is unclear. The CDR3 length is 16 residues. V was cut by 4 bases and J by 2 bases, with 16 bases left in between. Germline V gene sequence: CDR1 MNHEY, CDR2 SMNVEV (reference sequence). The CDR3 coding sequence is TGTGCCAGCAGTTCCCTCGGAGTGGCCGCCACAGATACGCAGTATTTT. The encoded protein is CASSSLGVAATDTQYF.

J is TRBJ1-6 and V is TRBV7-9; no definite D call. Trimming pared 1 base from V and 13 bases from J, leaving 11 bases between. The CDR3 contains 13 residues. From germline, CDR1 is SEHNR and CDR2 FQNEAQ (reference sequence). The CDR3 bases are TGTGCCAGCAGCTTAGACTTCGCCCCGCCCCTCCACTTT. This gives the protein CASSLDFAPPLHF.

The CDR3 DNA reads as TGTGCCAGCAGCGTAAATGGCAATGAGCAGTTCTTC. As protein: CASSVNGNEQFF. The chain joins TRBV9 to TRBJ2-1; D not resolved. V was trimmed by 1 base and J by 6 bases, leaving 5 bases between them. Germline assignment: CDR1 SGDLS and CDR2 YYNGEE. The CDR3 sequence is 12 residues long.

This chain links TRBV4-1 with TRBJ1-4; perhaps TRBD1 as D (5 bases). The CDR3 has 16 amino acids. The germline V gene has CDR1 MGHRA and CDR2 YSYEKL. V gave up 0 bases and J gave up 8 bases, with 16 bases separating them. The CDR3 sequence is CASSQEGTGEREKLFF. The CDR3 DNA follows: TGCGCCAGCAGCCAAGAAGGGACTGGGGAACGGGAAAAACTGTTTTTT.

The gene calls are TRBV11-2 and TRBJ1-1, with D hard to call. Germline V gene sequence: CDR1 SGHAT, CDR2 FQNNGV. The CDR3 covers 15 residues. V lost 1 base and J 0 bases, leaving 9 bases between the germline ends. CDR3 sequence reads: CASSLAATLNTEAFF. CDR3 DNA: TGTGCCAGCAGCTTAGCCGCGACACTGAACACTGAAGCTTTCTTT.

The chain has TRBV5-4 and TRBJ2-7; TRBD2 matches 10 bases. Germline assignment: CDR1 SGHNT and CDR2 YYREEE (reference sequence). The CDR3 contains 13 residues. The junction had 9 bases not matched to a gene; V was cut back by 9 bases and J by 6 bases. The CDR3 reads CAMRGASGSEQYF. The CDR3 coding sequence is TGTGCCATGCGAGGGGCTAGCGGGAGCGAGCAGTACTTC.

The V and J genes are TRBV6-5 and TRBJ2-5; 9 positions match TRBD1. Per the germline V gene, CDR1 is MNHEY and CDR2 is SVGAGI. V was pared by 5 bases and J by 4 bases, with 8 bases of the junction left unmatched. CDR3 length: 15 residues. The CDR3 DNA reads as TGTGCCAGCAGTGCAACAGGGGGCACAGGAGAGACCCAGTACTTC. This translates into CASSATGGTGETQYF.

The sample holds a few counts of this clone. V is TRBV7-9 and J is TRBJ1-1, with a tentative D call TRBD1 (5 bases). Per the germline V gene, CDR1 is SEHNR and CDR2 is FQNEAQ (reference sequence). The V end was cut by 5 bases, the J end by 1 base, with 20 bases between. CDR3 size: 17 residues. DNA for the CDR3: TGTGCCAGCAGCCCCCCACAGGTGTTGGACTGGAACACTGAAGCTTTCTTT. It codes for CASSPPQVLDWNTEAFF.

Only one count was recorded for this clone. The rearrangement uses TRBV28 and TRBJ2-7, with D unclear. The CDR3 loop spans 14 amino acids. Germline loops: CDR1 MDHEN, CDR2 SYDVKM. V lost 3 bases and J lost 1, with 10 bases in between. DNA of the CDR3: TGTGCCAGCAGTTTTATGGGCGGTTCCTACGAGCAGTACTTC. Encoded protein: CASSFMGGSYEQYF.

The chain is built from TRBV6-1 and TRBJ1-5, with D hard to call. This CDR3 region has 15 residues. Germline V gene lookup returns CDR1 MNHNS and CDR2 SASEGT. V was pared by 2 bases and J by 9 bases, with 17 bases between. The CDR3 bases are TGTGCCAGCAGTGAACTACGAGGCCCCGCCCTGCCCCAGCATTTT. Its translation is CASSELRGPALPQHF.

This clone showed up just once. CDR3 bases: TGTGCCAGCAGGATGGGGGTAGCTAACTATGGCTACACCTTC. This translates into CASRMGVANYGYTF. The chain is built from TRBV27 and TRBJ1-2, with a weak D call TRBD1 (5 bases). CDR3 length equals 14 residues. V lost 6 bases to trimming and J lost 0 bases, with 11 bases between them. CDR1 and CDR2 (germline): MNHEY, SMNVEV (reference sequence).

The chain links TRBV7-9 to TRBJ2-7; 8 bases agree with TRBD1. The CDR3 is 16 residues long. Trimming removed 2 bases from V and 1 base from J; junction bases left unmatched: 7. CDR1 is SEHNR, CDR2 FQNEAQ, per germline (reference sequence). The CDR3 DNA reads TGTGCCAGCAGCTTATGGAGGGACAGGCCTTCCTACGAGCAGTACTTC. As protein: CASSLWRDRPSYEQYF. Filled out from reference TRBV7-9 and TRBJ2-7, the complete variable domain reads DTGVSQNPRHKITKRGQNVTFRCDPISEHNRLYWYRQTLGQGPEFLTYFQNEAQLEKSRLLSDRFSAERPKGSFSTLEIQRTEQGDSAMYLCASSLWRDRPSYEQYFGPGTRLTVT.

Of note for this clone: The same CDR3 also results from other DNA sequences found in this sample. The chain carries TRBV5-1 and TRBJ2-7; D remains unclear. The CDR3 is 14 residues long. From germline, CDR1 is SGHRS and CDR2 YFSETQ. Between the trimmed V and J ends, which lost 0 bases and 0 bases, there was a span of 7 bases. The CDR3 spells CASSLAGSSYEQYF. CDR3 sequence (DNA): TGCGCCAGCAGCTTGGCTGGCAGCTCCTACGAGCAGTACTTC.

A note on this clone: The sample contains more than one DNA sequence encoding this CDR3. The chain employs TRBV7-9 and TRBJ2-5; D is unresolved. The V gene's germline CDR1 is SEHNR and CDR2 FQNEAQ (reference sequence). This CDR3 region has 12 residues. The V and J ends lost 2 bases and 3 bases respectively, with 4 bases between them. The CDR3 protein is CASSLWEETQYF. The CDR3 DNA reads as TGTGCCAGCAGCTTATGGGAAGAGACCCAGTACTTC.

The rearrangement links TRBV4-3 to TRBJ1-4; D is unresolved. Germline CDR1 reads LGHNA; CDR2 reads YSLEER. The CDR3 contains 15 residues. Trimming left V 4 bases short and J 9 bases short, with 18 bases between. CDR3 bases: TGCGCCAGCAGCCCGGAGTTCTCAGCGGCGAAAAAACTGTTTTTT. It codes for CASSPEFSAAKKLFF.

The V gene is TRBV4-1, the J gene TRBJ1-2, with unresolved D. This CDR3 region has 15 residues. Germline values: CDR1 MGHRA, CDR2 YSYEKL. V dropped 3 bases and J dropped 4 bases, with 15 bases sitting between them. This CDR3 reads CASSQRHEGLYGYTF. CDR3 bases: TGCGCCAGCAGCCAGAGGCACGAGGGCCTCTATGGCTACACCTTC.

This clone has a single count. The V call is TRBV4-3, the J call TRBJ2-7; 10 positions agree with TRBD2. The CDR3 runs to 18 residues. CDR1 and CDR2 from the germline V gene are LGHNA and YSLEER. With 0 bases clipped from V and 2 bases from J, the junction kept 10 bases outside the gene matches. Written as DNA, the CDR3 is TGCGCCAGCAGCCAAGATTTGCCTAGCGGGAGTATCCCCTACGAGCAGTACTTC. Protein sequence: CASSQDLPSGSIPYEQYF.

A note on this clone: Additional DNA sequences in this sample encode the identical CDR3. V usage is TRBV9 and J usage is TRBJ2-7, with a possible D match to TRBD2 (6 bases). This CDR3 contains 14 residues. CDR1 and CDR2 (germline): SGDLS, YYNGEE. Trimming stripped 2 bases from V and 2 bases from J, with 11 bases between. The CDR3 nucleotides are TGTGCCAGCAGCGTTAGCGGAGGGCCCTACGAGCAGTACTTC. Residues: CASSVSGGPYEQYF. The entire variable domain, with the rest obtained from reference TRBV9 and TRBJ2-7, is as follows: DSGVTQTPKHLITATGQRVTLRCSPRSGDLSVYWYQQSLDQGLQFLIQYYNGEERAKGNILERFSAQQFPDLHSELNLSSLELGDSALYFCASSVSGGPYEQYFGPGTRLTVT.

The chain carries TRBV28 and TRBJ1-1, with 12 nucleotides matching TRBD1. This CDR3 is 17 amino acids long. V lost 3 bases to trimming and J lost 4 bases; unmatched junction nucleotides: 9. Germline CDR1 MDHEN, CDR2 SYDVKM. CDR3 residues: CASSFRDRGRGSTEAFF. CDR3 bases: TGTGCCAGCAGTTTCCGGGACAGGGGGCGGGGGAGCACTGAAGCTTTCTTT.